A selection of T cell receptor beta chains follows, all from one sample in a study of blood T cells in healthy people across ages. One entry per CDR3 protein results from TCRdb running MiXCR on the 5' RACE reads. The table includes approximately 800,000 distinct CDR3 sequences, just under 25% detected once. This same sample was also taken into another study, of T cells of mothers and their children.

Material: blood. The receptors were sampled from a boy younger than 18 in good health. CDR3s include the opening cysteine and the closing phenylalanine or tryptophan. The D gene is left open where the match is weak. Size is omitted from some rows. Given values are once, few, many or a class for expanded clones.

>TRBV6-2/TRBV6-3|TRBJ2-3|15|few|TRBD2
TGTGCCAGCACCCGGACTAGCGGGATGCCAGATACGCAGTATTTT
CASTRTSGMPDTQYF
>TRBV7-2|TRBJ1-1|16|-|-
TGTGCCAGCAGCCCGACCCCACGGAGGATTTACACTGAAGCTTTCTTT
CASSPTPRRIYTEAFF
>TRBV6-5|TRBJ1-3|12|-|-
TGTGCCAGCAGTGACTTAGGAAACACCATATATTTT
CASSDLGNTIYF
>TRBV7-2|TRBJ2-7|15|-|-
TGTGCCAGCAGCTTATGGACAACCTCGACCTACGAGCAGTACTTC
CASSLWTTSTYEQYF
>TRBV29-1|TRBJ2-1|15|-|TRBD1
TGCAGCGTTGAAGGGCTAGACAGGGCGGTCAATGAGCAGTTCTTC
CSVEGLDRAVNEQFF
>TRBV4-3|TRBJ2-7|16|few|-
TGCGCCAGCAGCCAAGACTTTGGGGAAGGCGCCTACGAGCAGTACTTC
CASSQDFGEGAYEQYF
>TRBV12-3/TRBV12-4|TRBJ1-4|14|few|TRBD1
TGTGCCAGCGGAGGGGACAGCCTAGCTGAAAAACTGTTTTTT
CASGGDSLAEKLFF
>TRBV20-1|TRBJ2-7|13|-|-
TGCAGTGCTAGTTTGGACCTAGCCTACGAGCAGTACTTC
CSASLDLAYEQYF
>TRBV29-1|TRBJ1-1|12|-|-
TGCAGCGTTGAAGGGAGTCGGGTTGAAGCTTTCTTT
CSVEGSRVEAFF
>TRBV4-2|TRBJ1-4|17|few|TRBD1
TGTGCCAGCAACCCCGGGACAGGGTTGAGGACTAATGAAAAACTGTTTTTT
CASNPGTGLRTNEKLFF
>TRBV7-9|TRBJ1-2|13|-|TRBD1
TGTGCCAGCAGCCAAAGACAGGGTTGGGGCTACACCTTC
CASSQRQGWGYTF
>TRBV9|TRBJ1-5|23|-|-
TGTGCCAGCAGCCCTCACAGGTCCCTCCTTTTTCTGTTAACTTGTCAAATCGATCAGCCCCAGCATTTT
CASSPHRSLLFLLTCQIDQPQHF
>TRBV20-1|TRBJ2-7|14|-|TRBD2
TGCAGTGCTCAAGGACTAGCGGTCTCCTACGAGCAGTACTTC
CSAQGLAVSYEQYF
>TRBV6-4|TRBJ2-1|14|-|TRBD2
TGTGCCAGCAGTGGGGTAAGCGGGAGCAATGAGCAGTTCTTC
CASSGVSGSNEQFF
>TRBV29-1|TRBJ2-1|15|-|TRBD2
TGCAGCGTCCGATCGCTAGCGGAGACCTACAATGAGCAGTTCTTC
CSVRSLAETYNEQFF
>TRBV28|TRBJ2-5|12|many|-
TGTGCCACCCAGGGGGGGCAAGAGACCCAGTACTTC
CATQGGQETQYF
>TRBV28|TRBJ2-7|14|few|TRBD1
TGTGCCAGCTGGGACAGACGCAACTCCTACGAGCAGTACTTC
CASWDRRNSYEQYF
>TRBV3-1|TRBJ2-4|15|few|-
TGTGCCAGCAGCCTTCTGCCCGGGAGTAAGGACATTCAGTACTTC
CASSLLPGSKDIQYF
>TRBV7-2|TRBJ2-1|16|few|TRBD1
TGTGCCAGCAGCTTAGGGGACAGGTCGATCCGGGAGGAGCAGTTCTTC
CASSLGDRSIREEQFF
>TRBV7-6|TRBJ2-7|13|few|-
TGTGCCAGCAGCTCCCAGTCCCCATACGAGCAGTACTTC
CASSSQSPYEQYF
>TRBV4-1|TRBJ2-2|15|-|TRBD1
TGCGCCAGCAGCTCTGAGGGGGCCTACACCGGGGAGCTGTTTTTT
CASSSEGAYTGELFF
>TRBV2|TRBJ2-4|16|-|TRBD1
TGTGTCAGCAGTGCGTCCCCGGGACAGGGTTTTGCCATTCAGTACTTC
CVSSASPGQGFAIQYF
>TRBV11-1|TRBJ2-1|15|-|-
TGTGCCAGCAGCTTAGCGGTTGAGAGATTCGGTGAGCAGTTCTTC
CASSLAVERFGEQFF
>TRBV28|TRBJ2-3|16|-|TRBD2
TGTGCCAGCAGTCCCGGAAGCGGGAGAAACGCAGATACGCAGTATTTT
CASSPGSGRNADTQYF
>TRBV24-1|TRBJ2-7|14|-|-
TGTGCCACCAGTGATTTGGTCTGGCCCTACGAGCAGTACTTC
CATSDLVWPYEQYF
>TRBV9|TRBJ2-3|14|few|TRBD2
TGTGCCAGCAGTGGCGGGGGGGCCGCAGATACGCAGTATTTT
CASSGGGAADTQYF
>TRBV7-9|TRBJ2-3|16|-|TRBD2
TGTGCCAGCAGCTTAGGGGAGCGGGGGGGCACAGATACGCAGTATTTT
CASSLGERGGTDTQYF
>TRBV7-2|TRBJ1-3|14|few|TRBD1
TGTGCCAGCAGCCCAGGGGGCTTTGGAAACACCATATATTTT
CASSPGGFGNTIYF
>TRBV5-1|TRBJ2-3|16|-|TRBD1
TGCGCCAGCAGCTTTTTAGGGGGCGAATACGCAGATACGCAGTATTTT
CASSFLGGEYADTQYF
>TRBV7-2|TRBJ1-5|13|few|-
TGTGCCTGCGCCAGGGATAGCAATCAGCCCCAGCATTTT
CACARDSNQPQHF
>TRBV19|TRBJ1-1|13|-|-
TGTGCCAGTAGTATTTCCGACGGATACGAAGCTTTCTTT
CASSISDGYEAFF
>TRBV20-1|TRBJ2-3|15|many|-
TGCAGTGCTACCCCCGACCGCGGCATTAGGGATACGCAGTATTTT
CSATPDRGIRDTQYF
>TRBV7-9|TRBJ2-7|16|few|TRBD1
TGTGCCAGCAGCTTAGCCCCGGACAGGGGGATCTACGAGCAGTACTTC
CASSLAPDRGIYEQYF
>TRBV4-1|TRBJ2-7|14|few|-
TGCGCCAGCAGCCAAGATCGTTTGGGCTACGAGCAGTACTTC
CASSQDRLGYEQYF
>TRBV6-5|TRBJ2-5|12|-|-
TGTGCCAGCAGTTACCAGGGAGAGACCCAGTACTTC
CASSYQGETQYF
>TRBV6-5|TRBJ1-1|14|-|-
TGTGCCAGCAGTCGATCGCAGTTCATCTCTGAAGCTTTCTTT
CASSRSQFISEAFF
>TRBV5-1|TRBJ2-5|15|few|TRBD1
TGCGCCAGCAGCCAGGGACAGGCCCTAGAAGAGACCCAGTACTTC
CASSQGQALEETQYF
>TRBV2|TRBJ1-1|11|-|-
TGTGCCAGCGGGGTGTACACTGAAGCTTTCTTT
CASGVYTEAFF
>TRBV7-9|TRBJ1-2|18|few|TRBD1
TGTGCCAGCAGCTTAGCTCCCACCGGGACAGGGGTGGACTATGGCTACACCTTC
CASSLAPTGTGVDYGYTF
>TRBV6-1|TRBJ1-5|12|-|-
TGTGCCAGCAGTGAAGGGGGCCAGCCCCAGCATTTT
CASSEGGQPQHF
>TRBV7-2|TRBJ2-7|14|-|-
TGTGCCAGCAGCTTAGCTGTGGGGGCCTACGAGCAGTACTTC
CASSLAVGAYEQYF
>TRBV28|TRBJ2-2|14|few|-
TGTGCCAGCAGTTTAGAGGTGGGGAGCGGGGAGCTGTTTTTT
CASSLEVGSGELFF
>TRBV13|TRBJ2-1|13|-|-
TGTGCCAGCAGCTTACCCGGGGACCATGAGCAGTTCTTC
CASSLPGDHEQFF
>TRBV3-1|TRBJ1-5|15|-|TRBD1
TGTGCCAGCAGCCAAGGAGTACAGGGGAATCAGCCCCAGCATTTT
CASSQGVQGNQPQHF
>TRBV7-9|TRBJ1-1|15|-|-
TGTGCCAGCAGCCGATCACCGGACAGCCCCACCGAAGCTTTCTTT
CASSRSPDSPTEAFF
>TRBV5-1|TRBJ1-5|16|-|TRBD1
TGCGCCAGCAGTTATTTCCCGGGGACAGGTAATCAGCCCCAGCATTTT
CASSYFPGTGNQPQHF
>TRBV12-3/TRBV12-4|TRBJ1-2|12|once|-
TGTGCCAGCTCCGACCGCTTCTATGCCTACACCTTC
CASSDRFYAYTF
>TRBV29-1|TRBJ2-7|15|few|TRBD1
TGCAGCGTGACGACAGGGGGCTCTATCTCCTACGAGCAGTACTTC
CSVTTGGSISYEQYF
>TRBV7-2|TRBJ2-3|14|few|-
TGTGCCAGCAGCAATGACTGGGGCACAGATACGCAGTATTTT
CASSNDWGTDTQYF
>TRBV18|TRBJ1-1|11|few|-
TGTGCCAGCTCACCGGGGGCCGAAGCTTTCTTT
CASSPGAEAFF
>TRBV29-1|TRBJ1-2|14|few|TRBD1
TGCAGCGTTGGGGGACAGGGCGTTCGCTATGGCTACACCTTC
CSVGGQGVRYGYTF